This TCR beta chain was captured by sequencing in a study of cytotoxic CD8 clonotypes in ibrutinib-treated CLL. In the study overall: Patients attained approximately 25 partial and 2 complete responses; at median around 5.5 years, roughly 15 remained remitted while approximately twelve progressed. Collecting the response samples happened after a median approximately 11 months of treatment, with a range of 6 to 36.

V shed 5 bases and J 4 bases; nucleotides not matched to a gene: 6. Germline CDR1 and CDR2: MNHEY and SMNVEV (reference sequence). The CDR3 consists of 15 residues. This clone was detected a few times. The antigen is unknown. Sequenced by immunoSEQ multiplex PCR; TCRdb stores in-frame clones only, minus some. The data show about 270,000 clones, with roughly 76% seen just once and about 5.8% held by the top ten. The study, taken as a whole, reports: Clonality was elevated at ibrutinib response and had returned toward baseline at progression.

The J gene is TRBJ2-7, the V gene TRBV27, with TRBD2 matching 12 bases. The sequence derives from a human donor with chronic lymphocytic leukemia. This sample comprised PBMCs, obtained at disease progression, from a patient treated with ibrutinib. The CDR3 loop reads CASSLRTSGIYEQYF. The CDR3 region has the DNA TGTGCCAGCAGTCTCCGGACTAGCGGGATTTACGAGCAGTACTTC.